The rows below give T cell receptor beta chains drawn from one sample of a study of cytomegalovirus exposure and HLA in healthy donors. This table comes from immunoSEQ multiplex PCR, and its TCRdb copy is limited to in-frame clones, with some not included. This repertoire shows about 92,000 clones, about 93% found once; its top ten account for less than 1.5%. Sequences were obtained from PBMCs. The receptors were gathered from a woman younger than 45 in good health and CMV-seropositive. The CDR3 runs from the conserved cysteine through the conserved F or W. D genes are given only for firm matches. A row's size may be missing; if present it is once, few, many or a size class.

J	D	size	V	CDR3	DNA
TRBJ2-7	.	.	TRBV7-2	CASSLDRSEYEQYF	TGTGCCAGCAGCTTAGACAGGAGTGAATACGAGCAGTACTTC
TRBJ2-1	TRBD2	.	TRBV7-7	CASSLLAGGYNEQFF	TGTGCCAGCAGCTTACTAGCGGGGGGATACAATGAGCAGTTCTTC
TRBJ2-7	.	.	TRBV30	CACRAGHYEQYF	TGTGCCTGTCGGGCAGGACACTACGAGCAGTACTTC
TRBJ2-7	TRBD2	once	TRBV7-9	CASSLGPSGRVTYEQYF	TGTGCCAGCAGCTTAGGGCCTAGCGGGAGAGTGACCTACGAGCAGTACTTC
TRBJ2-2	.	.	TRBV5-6	CASSLFIHFENTGELFF	TGTGCCAGCAGCTTGTTCATTCACTTTGAGAACACCGGGGAGCTGTTTTTT
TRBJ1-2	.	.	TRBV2	CASRVQGYGYTF	TGTGCCAGCAGGGTCCAGGGCTATGGCTACACCTTC
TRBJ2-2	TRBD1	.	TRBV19	CASSPGQGGRELFF	TGTGCCAGTAGTCCAGGACAGGGGGGCAGGGAGCTGTTTTTT
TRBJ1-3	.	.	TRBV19	CASIITAQASGNTIYF	TGTGCCAGTATTATAACGGCGCAGGCCTCTGGAAACACCATATATTTT
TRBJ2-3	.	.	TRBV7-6	CASSLRQVGTDTQYF	TGTGCCAGCAGCCTCCGACAGGTGGGCACAGATACGCAGTATTTT
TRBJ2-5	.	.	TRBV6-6	CASSGNRETQYF	TGTGCCAGCAGTGGTAATCGGGAGACCCAGTACTTC
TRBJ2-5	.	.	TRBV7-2	CASSLSGPRTRETQYF	TGTGCCAGCAGTCTTAGCGGACCTAGAACGCGAGAGACCCAGTACTTC
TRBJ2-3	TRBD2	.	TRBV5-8	CASSQEGGSPDTQYF	TGTGCCAGCAGCCAGGAGGGCGGGAGCCCAGATACGCAGTATTTT
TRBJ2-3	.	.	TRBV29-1	CSVGTAGRGTDTQYF	TGCAGCGTTGGTACGGCAGGGCGCGGCACAGATACGCAGTATTTT
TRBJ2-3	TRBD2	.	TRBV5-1	CASSASGRGRNTDTQYF	TGCGCCAGCAGCGCGAGCGGGAGGGGTAGAAACACAGATACGCAGTATTTT